The 10 T cell receptor beta chains in this list originate from one sample, sequenced in a study of cytomegalovirus exposure and HLA in healthy donors. Vbeta (60) and Jbeta (13) primers were used in the PCR. The table came from immunoSEQ multiplex PCR; TCRdb's copy has only in-frame clones and leaves some out. The sample shows approximately 74,000 clones, under 70% of them seen only once. The specimen was PBMCs. These receptors all come from a man aged 25 to 40 in good health and CMV-seropositive.

The chain employs TRBV19 and TRBJ1-2; TRBD1 matches at 7 bases. V lost 8 bases to trimming and J lost 5 bases; unmatched junction nucleotides: 5. The CDR3 loop spans 12 amino acids. In germline, CDR1 is LNHDA, CDR2 SQIVND (reference sequence). CDR3 nucleotide sequence: TGTGCCAGTGTTGGACAGGATTATGGCTACACCTTC. This translates into CASVGQDYGYTF.

The chain is built from TRBV25-1 and TRBJ1-1, with D possibly matching TRBD1 (6 bases). The CDR3 has 15 amino acids. Trimming left V 5 bases short and J 6 bases short, with 19 bases between. The V gene's germline CDR1 is MGHDK and CDR2 SYGVNS. CDR3 sequence: CASSLVGGGSPEAFF. CDR3 nucleotides: TGTGCCAGCAGTCTCGTGGGGGGGGGCTCACCTGAAGCTTTCTTT.

The V and J genes are TRBV11-3 and TRBJ2-5; 9 positions agree with TRBD2. The V gene end was trimmed by 6 bases and the J gene end by 9 bases; junction bases not matched to a gene: 11. Germline CDR1 and CDR2: SGHNT and YENEEA. CDR3 size: 14 residues. CDR3 residues: CASSTPGLARPQYF. Here the CDR3 DNA reads TGTGCCAGCAGTACCCCGGGACTAGCCCGCCCCCAGTACTTC.

Details on this clone: This specimen includes other DNA sequences encoding the same CDR3. The CDR3 nucleotides read TGCGCCAGCAGGCGAGGTAGCAATCAGCCCCAGCATTTT. Its translation is CASRRGSNQPQHF. This sequence joins TRBV5-1 and TRBJ1-5; D gene uncertain. The V end lost 5 bases, the J end lost 0 bases, and 6 bases lay between the germline ends. CDR3 length: 13 amino acids. In germline, CDR1 is SGHRS, CDR2 YFSETQ.

This chain joins TRBV9 and TRBJ2-3, with D possibly being TRBD2 (6 bases). Trimming pared 0 bases from V and 0 bases from J, leaving 17 bases between. CDR1 is SGDLS, CDR2 YYNGEE, per germline. The CDR3 runs 18 residues. CDR3 in DNA: TGTGCCAGCAGCGTAGAGGTGGTTATTGCGGGGAGCACAGATACGCAGTATTTT. Its translation is CASSVEVVIAGSTDTQYF.

The V gene is TRBV11-2, the J gene TRBJ2-1; TRBD2 matches at 11 bases. The CDR3 covers 16 residues. V lost 3 bases and J lost 2; bases outside the gene matches: 3. Germline-derived CDR1 and CDR2 are SGHAT and FQNNGV. The chain's CDR3 is CASSFRLAGPYNEQFF. The CDR3 DNA follows: TGTGCCAGCAGCTTCCGACTAGCGGGACCCTACAATGAGCAGTTCTTC.

The table lists this clone with a few counts. This chain uses TRBV19 with TRBJ2-7; TRBD2 is a possible D gene (5 bases). The CDR3 has 13 residues. Germline lookup yields CDR1 LNHDA and CDR2 SQIVND (reference sequence). Trimming removed 5 bases from V and 6 bases from J, with 14 bases in between. The CDR3 loop is CASSFGVASEQYF. The CDR3 region has the DNA TGTGCCAGTAGTTTTGGGGTAGCGTCCGAGCAGTACTTC. Based on the CDR3 plus reference TRBV19 and TRBJ2-7, the full variable domain is DGGITQSPKYLFRKEGQNVTLSCEQNLNHDAMYWYRQDPGQGLRLIYYSQIVNDFQKGDIAEGYSVSREKKESFPLTVTSAQKNPTAFYLCASSFGVASEQYFGPGTRLTVT.

This chain connects TRBV30 to TRBJ1-4; TRBD1 might be the D (6 bases). The CDR3 consists of 14 residues. CDR1 and CDR2 from the germline V gene are GTSNPN and SVGIG (reference sequence). V lost 8 bases and J 7 bases, leaving 20 bases between the germline ends. The chain's CDR3 is CAGKMAQGGEKLFF. CDR3 nucleotide sequence: TGTGCCGGCAAAATGGCACAGGGCGGTGAAAAACTGTTTTTT.

The sample holds a few counts of this clone. The V call is TRBV28, the J call TRBJ1-3; D remains ambiguous. V dropped 7 bases and J dropped 4 bases, with 17 bases sitting between them. The CDR3 contains 15 residues. CDR1 MDHEN and CDR2 SYDVKM come from the germline V gene. For the CDR3, the DNA is TGTGCCAGCAACGCACCCTTTTCTAAAGGAAACACCATATATTTT. Translation gives CASNAPFSKGNTIYF.

The chain employs TRBV6-6 and TRBJ1-5; TRBD1 aligns across 7 bases. The V and J ends lost 5 bases and 0 bases, in that order; junction bases with no gene match: 4. This CDR3 spans 15 amino acids. From germline, CDR1 is MNHNY and CDR2 SVGAGI (reference sequence). CDR3 amino acids: CASSKDRNSNQPQHF. The CDR3 coding sequence is TGTGCCAGCAGTAAGGACAGGAATAGCAATCAGCCCCAGCATTTT.